The text below deals with one T cell receptor (delta chain). Its cognate antigen has yet to be identified. Base qualities are missing; no much larger clone stands one base away. The data were taken from a study of fetal and pediatric gammadelta thymocytes (dated by TCRdb to the early 2020s). With regard to the full study: To strengthen a single-cell study of gammadelta thymocyte development, the researchers used bulk gammadelta thymocyte repertoires that mixed previously published data with newly generated, unpublished data. In total, the bulk gammadelta thymocyte repertoire set covered some 10 subjects, made up of 7 pediatric thymus donors and 3 fetal thymus donors. Bulk gammadelta thymocyte repertoires combined previously published data (refs 27,28) with unpublished data. Bulk TCR repertoire data were added to increase subject numbers and strengthen the CDR3 publicity analysis. Paper-wide results and their limitations: Fetal gammadelta thymocyte repertoires were previously reported to be enriched for TRDV2, TRGV8 and TRGV9 usage, low N additions and public CDR3s compared with post-natal repertoires.

The sequencer was an Illumina MiSeq. Regarding the original processing steps: For publicity analysis, the Vgamma9Vdelta2 and nonVgamma9Vdelta2 bulk CDR3 files were merged for each subject into one combined repertoire per subject. CDR3 publicity was given a score from 0 to 19 by checking each amino acid sequence across 9 single-cell datasets and 10 bulk repertoires with base R and dplyr. With CATT, TCRdb called clones again from the public reads; duplicate DNA rows were later joined. The V and J calls, along with clone size, are taken from TCRdb and not from the paper's own processing. The sample data list about 2,200 delta-chain clones, and around 23% of these were observed just once. The ten largest clones capture approximately 4.4% of the sample. Trimming at the junction amounts to 2 bases on V and 0 bases on J, and the germline ends lie 16 bases apart. Counted from cysteine to phenylalanine, this CDR3 has 17 amino acids. The DNA shown is the 51-base CDR3, in frame from base 1. From the germline V gene, CDR1 is TSWWSYY and CDR2 is QGS.

Staining of thymocytes was performed with Zombie NIR viability dye and with antibodies against CD3 (UCHT1), TCRgammadelta (11F2), TCRVgamma9 (IMMU360) and TCRVdelta2 (IMMU389). TRD and TRG CDR3 repertoires were generated in bulk, separately, from sorted Vgamma9Vdelta2 and nonVgamma9Vdelta2 gammadelta thymocytes obtained from human fetal and pediatric thymuses. Children undergoing cardiac surgery in Belgium were the source of the pediatric thymus tissue. The pediatric thymus donors in the study ranged in age from roughly 1 to 11 years. Thymic cell suspensions from fetal and post-natal thymuses were prepared as previously described. NonVgamma9Vdelta2 thymocytes were sorted as CD3+ gammadeltaTCR+ cells that did not have the Vgamma9+Vdelta2+ phenotype. A FACS Aria III cell sorter (BD Biosciences) was used for cell sorting.

Sequenced: non-Vgamma9Vdelta2 gamma-delta T cells from the thymus. Sample cell subset or site, as interpreted from the label and publication: CD3+gammadeltaTCR+ thymocytes not co-expressing Vgamma9 and Vdelta2. The rearrangement joined TRDV1 to TRDJ1, with the D gene call left open. The clonotype comes from a child who underwent cardiac surgery and was recorded as healthy. The DNA sequence is TGTGCTCTTGGGGAAACGACTCGGCGGGTTTACACCGATAAACTCATCTTT. It specifies CALGETTRRVYTDKLIF.